The sequence of this TCR beta chain was determined in a study of molecular identifiers for immune sequencing clone quantification. Study conclusions and caveats: Under 1% of molecules in naive cells, but over 99% of effector molecules, belonged to clones above 20 RNA copies. Among about a million naive cells, as was reported, spiked Jurkat TCR RNA from one cell was detectable.

The CDR3 has 13 amino acids. With 2 bases removed from V and 9 bases from J, the gap between germline ends came to 11 bases. The germline gives CDR1 MNHEY, CDR2 SVGEGT. A single record per CDR3 protein comes from TCRdb applying MiXCR to the PCR reads. The sample lists some 100,000 distinct CDR3 sequences; under 20% were seen once. This clonotype was counted at least ten times. Its target is not known. Sequencing used naive CD8+ T cells from blood, with Jurkat cell RNA spiked in. Subset here: FACS-sorted CD8+CD4-CCR7+CD45RA+ naive T cells. The sequence was collected from a human donor in good health. Some libraries in this study had Jurkat cell RNA spiked in. The rearrangement links TRBV6-2 or TRBV6-3 to TRBJ2-1; D is undetermined. CDR3 loop: CASSYRPLGEQFF. In nucleotides, the CDR3 is TGTGCCAGCAGTTACCGACCCCTGGGTGAGCAGTTCTTC.